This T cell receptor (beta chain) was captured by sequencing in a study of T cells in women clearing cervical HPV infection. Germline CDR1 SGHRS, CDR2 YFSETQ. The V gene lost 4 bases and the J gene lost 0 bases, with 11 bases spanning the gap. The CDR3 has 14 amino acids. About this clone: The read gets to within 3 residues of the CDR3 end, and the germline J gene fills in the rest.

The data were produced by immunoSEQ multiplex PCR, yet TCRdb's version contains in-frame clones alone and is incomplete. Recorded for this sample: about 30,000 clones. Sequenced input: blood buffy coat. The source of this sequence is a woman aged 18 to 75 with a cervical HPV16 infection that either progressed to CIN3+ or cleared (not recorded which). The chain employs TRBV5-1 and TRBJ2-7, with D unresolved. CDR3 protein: CASSIDRVSYEQYF. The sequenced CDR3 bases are TGCGCCAGCAGCATAGACCGGGTCTCCTACGAG.